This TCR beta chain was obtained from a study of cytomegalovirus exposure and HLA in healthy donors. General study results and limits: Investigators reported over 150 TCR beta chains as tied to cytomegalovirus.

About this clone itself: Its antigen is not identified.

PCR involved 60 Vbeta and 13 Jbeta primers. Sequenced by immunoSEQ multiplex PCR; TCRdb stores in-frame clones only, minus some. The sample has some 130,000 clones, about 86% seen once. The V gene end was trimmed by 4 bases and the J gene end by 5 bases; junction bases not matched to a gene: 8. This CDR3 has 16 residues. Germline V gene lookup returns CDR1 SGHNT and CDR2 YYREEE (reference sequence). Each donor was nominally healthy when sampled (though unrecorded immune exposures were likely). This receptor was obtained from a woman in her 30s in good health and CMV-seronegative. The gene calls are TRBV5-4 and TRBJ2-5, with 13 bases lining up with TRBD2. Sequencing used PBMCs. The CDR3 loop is CASSRTSGGRGETQYF. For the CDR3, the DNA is TGTGCCAGCAGCCGGACTAGCGGGGGACGAGGGGAGACCCAGTACTTC.